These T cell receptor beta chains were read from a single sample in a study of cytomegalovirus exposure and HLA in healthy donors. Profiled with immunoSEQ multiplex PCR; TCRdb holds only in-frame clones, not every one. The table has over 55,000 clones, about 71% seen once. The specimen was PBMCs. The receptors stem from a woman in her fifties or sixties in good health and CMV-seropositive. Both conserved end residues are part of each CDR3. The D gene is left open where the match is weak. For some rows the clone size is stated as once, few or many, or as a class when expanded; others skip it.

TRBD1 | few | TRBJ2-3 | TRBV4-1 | TGCGCCAGCAGCCAGAGACAGGGGGCGTATAACGCAGATACGCAGTATTTT | CASSQRQGAYNADTQYF
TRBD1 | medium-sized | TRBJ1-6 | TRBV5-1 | TGCGCCAGCAGCTTGGATACAGGGGGGAATTCACCCCTCCACTTT | CASSLDTGGNSPLHF
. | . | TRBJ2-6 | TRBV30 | TGTGCCTGGAGTGGGGCCCCTGGGGCCAACGTCCTGACTTTC | CAWSGAPGANVLTF
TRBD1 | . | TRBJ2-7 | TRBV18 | TGTGCCAGCTCACTTCGACAGGGGTACTCCTACGAGCAGTACTTC | CASSLRQGYSYEQYF
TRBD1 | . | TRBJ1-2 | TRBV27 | TGTGCCAGCAGTACCAACCCCTTCGACAGGGTACATGGCTACACCTTC | CASSTNPFDRVHGYTF
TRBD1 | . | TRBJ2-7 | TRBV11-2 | TGTGCCAGCAGCTTAGGTGACAGGGTGACCTACGAGCAGTACTTC | CASSLGDRVTYEQYF
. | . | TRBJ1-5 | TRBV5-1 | TGCGCCAGCAGCTTGGTTGGTGGCGCGGGTCAGCCCCAGCATTTT | CASSLVGGAGQPQHF
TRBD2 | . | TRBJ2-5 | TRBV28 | TGTGCCAGCAGTCCACTGACTAGCGGGAGGGCCGCTGAGACCCAGTACTTC | CASSPLTSGRAAETQYF
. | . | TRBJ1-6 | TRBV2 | TGTGCCAGCAGTGCCCCAGGGCCCCCGCCCCTCCACTTT | CASSAPGPPPLHF
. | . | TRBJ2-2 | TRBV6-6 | TGTGCCAGCAGTTACCAAAGGGGGGGGCAGCCCGGGGAGCTGTTTTTT | CASSYQRGGQPGELFF
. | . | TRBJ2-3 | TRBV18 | TGTGCCAGCTCACCACCAGGAGGGAACACAGATACGCAGTATTTT | CASSPPGGNTDTQYF
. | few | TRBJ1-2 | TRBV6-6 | TGTGCCAGCAGTTCGTCAGGGTTTAGAGATGGCTACACCTTC | CASSSSGFRDGYTF
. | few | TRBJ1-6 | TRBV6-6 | TGTGCCAGCAGCCGAAGCCCTCTAGATTCACCCCTCCACTTT | CASSRSPLDSPLHF